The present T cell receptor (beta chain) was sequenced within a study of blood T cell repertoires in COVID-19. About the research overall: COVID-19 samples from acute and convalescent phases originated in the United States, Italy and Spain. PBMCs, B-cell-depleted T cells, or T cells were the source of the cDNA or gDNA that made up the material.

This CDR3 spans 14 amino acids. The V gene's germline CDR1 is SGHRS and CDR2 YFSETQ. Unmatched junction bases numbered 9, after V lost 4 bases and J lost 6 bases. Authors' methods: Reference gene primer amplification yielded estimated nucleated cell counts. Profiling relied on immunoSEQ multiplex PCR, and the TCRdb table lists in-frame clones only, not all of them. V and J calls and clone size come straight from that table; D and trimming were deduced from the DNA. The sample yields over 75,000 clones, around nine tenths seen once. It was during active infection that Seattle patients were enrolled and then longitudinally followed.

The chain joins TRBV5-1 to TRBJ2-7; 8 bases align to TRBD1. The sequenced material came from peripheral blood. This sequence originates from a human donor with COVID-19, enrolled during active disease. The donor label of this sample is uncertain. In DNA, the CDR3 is TGCGCCAGCAGCCGGGGACAGGATACCTCCGAGCAGTACTTC. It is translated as CASSRGQDTSEQYF.